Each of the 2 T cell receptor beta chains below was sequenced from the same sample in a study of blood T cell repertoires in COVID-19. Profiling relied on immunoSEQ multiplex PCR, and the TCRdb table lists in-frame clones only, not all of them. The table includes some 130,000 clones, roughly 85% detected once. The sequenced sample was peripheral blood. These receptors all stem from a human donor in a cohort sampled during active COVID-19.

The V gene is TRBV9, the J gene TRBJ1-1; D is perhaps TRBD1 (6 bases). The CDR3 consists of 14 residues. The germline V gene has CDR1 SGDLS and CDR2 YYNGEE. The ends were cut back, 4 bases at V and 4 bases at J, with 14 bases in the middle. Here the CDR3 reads CASSSHRGGTEAFF. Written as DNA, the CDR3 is TGTGCCAGCAGCTCCCATAGAGGGGGCACTGAAGCTTTCTTT.

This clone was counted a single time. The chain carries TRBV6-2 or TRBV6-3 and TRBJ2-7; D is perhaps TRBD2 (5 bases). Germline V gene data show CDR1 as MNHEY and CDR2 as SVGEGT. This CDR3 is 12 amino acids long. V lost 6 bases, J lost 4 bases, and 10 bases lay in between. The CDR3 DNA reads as TGTGCCAGCAGCCCACGGGGTTACGAGCAGTACTTC. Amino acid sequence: CASSPRGYEQYF.